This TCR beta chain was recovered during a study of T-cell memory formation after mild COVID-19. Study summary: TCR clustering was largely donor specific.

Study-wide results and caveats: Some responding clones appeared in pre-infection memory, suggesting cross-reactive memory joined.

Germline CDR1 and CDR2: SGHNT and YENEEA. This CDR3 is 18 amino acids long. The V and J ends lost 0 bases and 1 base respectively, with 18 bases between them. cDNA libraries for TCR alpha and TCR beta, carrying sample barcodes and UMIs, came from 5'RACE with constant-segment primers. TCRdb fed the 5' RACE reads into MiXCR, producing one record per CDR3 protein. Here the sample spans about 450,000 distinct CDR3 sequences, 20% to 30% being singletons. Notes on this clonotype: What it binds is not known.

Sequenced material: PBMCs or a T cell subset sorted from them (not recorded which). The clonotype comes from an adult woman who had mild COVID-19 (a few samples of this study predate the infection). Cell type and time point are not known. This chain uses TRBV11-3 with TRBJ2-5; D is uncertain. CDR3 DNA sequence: TGTGCCAGCAGCTTAGAATTGATGGTAGCTACCTCCCAAGAGACCCAGTACTTC. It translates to CASSLELMVATSQETQYF.